This T cell receptor beta chain originates from a study of blood T cells in healthy people across ages (dated by TCRdb to 2014 to 2015). In terms of the full investigation: In model experiments, template switching captured roughly one uniquely barcoded TCR beta cDNA molecule for every two T cells. The study analyzed two additional independent replicas of 1 million unique cDNA reads from the same blood draw for two donors, one aged 18 to 30 and one aged 80 or older. To track age-related changes in TCR beta repertoire diversity, the study relied on deep sequencing normalized with unique cDNA molecular identifiers. The donors were split into four age groups: young (average 16 years), middle-aged (nearly 40), aged (roughly 65) and long-lived (82). Results the study describes overall, beyond this receptor: Bulk unsorted PBMC profiling prevented conclusive comparison of naive and antigen-experienced compartments. Total diversity estimates from one million sequenced T cells were considered lower bounds and underestimates. Observed TCR beta diversity per million T cells fell roughly linearly with age, and a significant reduction was already apparent by age roughly 40. Because donor CMV infection status was unknown, age-related changes in expanded clonotypes were potentially confounded. Compared with the aged group, the long-lived group had more naive CD4+ T cells, fewer expanded clones and increased TCR diversity, suggesting age selection. Observed TCR beta diversity correlated strongly with the percentage of naive T cells measured by flow cytometry.

Trimming at the junction amounts to 2 bases on V and 8 bases on J, and the germline ends lie 15 bases apart. Inclusive of the bounding cysteine and phenylalanine, the CDR3 is 13 residues long. Only the CDR3 region is kept as DNA, spanning 39 bases read in frame from base 1. The germline V gene yields SQVTM for CDR1 and ANQGSEA for CDR2. Receptor libraries were prepared by 5' RACE. The listed sequencing device is Illumina HiSeq 2500. A second 7 to 11 cycle PCR used a sample-barcoded 5' primer and a J-beta primer mix. Each TCR beta cDNA molecule received a unique molecular identifier from a template-switch 5' adaptor carrying 12 random nucleotides. Each sample yielded at least 2.5 million CDR3-containing paired-end reads. First-strand cDNA was synthesized from all RNA with the Mint cDNA synthesis kit, primed by a TRBC-specific oligonucleotide. All cDNA was treated with uracil-DNA glycosylase and then went through a first 18-cycle PCR with the universal primers M1SS and BC2_uni_R. Processing in the source paper ran as follows. For normalization, 1 million high-quality reads were randomly selected from each sample, with every read carrying a distinct molecular identifier. Instead of being binned into consensus sequences, reads that shared molecular identifiers were thrown out. MiTCR, run with a Q25 quality threshold and the strictest error-elimination algorithm, handled CDR3 identification, clonotype clustering and error correction. A nonparametric unseen species model with Euler transformation was used to estimate lower-bound total TCR beta diversity. TCRdb handled the public reads itself, with Q25 trimming in fastp and clone calling in MiXCR, and kept productive beta chains. For every CDR3 protein sequence, its rows merge into one entry that carries the most common genes and DNA. TCRdb, not the original authors, processed these V and J calls. This sample holds about 800,000 distinct CDR3 sequences; around a quarter were observed only once. Approximately 4% of the sample goes to the ten largest clones.

This clonotype has more than one count but fewer than ten. Its antigen remains unidentified. Per-nucleotide qualities are absent, and no much larger clonotype sits a single base away. The 39 donors, aged about 6 to 100 years, were systemically healthy Caucasian individuals from Russia. About 10 milliliters of peripheral blood were collected from each donor into EDTA-treated Vacutainer tubes. Ficoll-Paque density-gradient centrifugation was used to isolate PBMCs, with at least 6 million obtained per sample. Trizol reagent was used to extract total RNA from PBMCs, with at least 6 micrograms per sample. For every donor, flow cytometry on a PBMC aliquot measured the percentage of naive CD45RAhigh/CD27high T cells. The same sample was also studied in work on T cells of mothers and their children. The second study's paper adds: Donors were nine systemically healthy Caucasian individuals: three mothers and their six children. cDNA synthesis consumed the entire amount of extracted RNA, loaded at around 1.4 ug RNA in each 15 ul reaction. Sample barcodes and 2-4 random nucleotides were added via the M1S primer in the second PCR. More than 8.5 million TCR beta CDR3 reads were obtained from each mother, and roughly 3.1 million reads were obtained from each child. In both related and unrelated pairs, thymic selection shapes the output of TCR recombination in a similar way, with inherited differences having only a minor effect. Normalized repertoire overlap in related mother-child pairs was always slightly higher than in unrelated mother-child pairs, but the difference was never significant. With a sensitivity of approximately 100 clones per million clonotypes, no persistent microchimeric T cell clones were detected. Deep NGS was used in the study to compare the TCR beta repertoires of mothers and children and to look for features that separate related mother-child pairs from unrelated individuals. The mean age was roughly 40 +/- 4 years for the mothers and about 12 +/- 4 years for the children. After adapters were ligated using NEBNext reagents, the libraries underwent 100+100 nt paired-end sequencing on an Illumina HiSeq 2000. To avoid cross-contamination, the mother libraries and the child libraries were prepared a month apart and sequenced in separate runs. Between roughly 500,000 and 2,300,000 distinct TCR beta clonotypes were identified per donor. Naive TCR beta clonotypes were estimated from low-frequency clonotypes matched to each donor's FACS-determined naive share, without sorting.

The sample was blood. The receptor chain draws on TRBV29-1 and TRBJ1-2; there is no confident call for the D gene. This clonotype originated in a boy aged 5-17 years in good health. The CDR3 here reads CSVEPDTIVGYTF. The DNA sequence is as follows: TGCAGCGTTGAACCGGATACCATTGTAGGCTACACCTTC.